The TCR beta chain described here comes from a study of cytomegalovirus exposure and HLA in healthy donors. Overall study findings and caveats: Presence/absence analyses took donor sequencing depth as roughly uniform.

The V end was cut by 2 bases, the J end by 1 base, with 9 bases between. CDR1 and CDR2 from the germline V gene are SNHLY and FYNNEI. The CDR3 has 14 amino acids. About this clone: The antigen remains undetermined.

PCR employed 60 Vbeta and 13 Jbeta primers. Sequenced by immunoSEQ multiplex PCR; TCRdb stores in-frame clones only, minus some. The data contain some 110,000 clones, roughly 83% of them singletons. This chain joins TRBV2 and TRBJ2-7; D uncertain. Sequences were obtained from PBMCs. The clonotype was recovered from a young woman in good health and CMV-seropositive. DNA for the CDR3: TGTGCCAGCAGTGAACGGTTCGGGTCCTACGAGCAGTACTTC. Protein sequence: CASSERFGSYEQYF.